Shown below are 28 T cell receptor beta chains from a single sample sequenced in a study of cytomegalovirus exposure and HLA in healthy donors. The PCR made use of 60 Vbeta and 13 Jbeta primers. Sequenced by immunoSEQ multiplex PCR; TCRdb stores in-frame clones only, minus some. The sample records approximately 46,000 clones, 72% being singletons. Input material: PBMCs. Receptors were obtained from a man aged 25-40 years in good health and CMV-seronegative.

This clone was detected only a few times. J is TRBJ2-1 and V is TRBV7-9, with TRBD2 identical over 8 bases. This CDR3 has 17 residues. CDR1 SEHNR and CDR2 FQNEAQ come from the germline V gene (reference sequence). V gave up 4 bases and J gave up 0 bases; unmatched junction bases: 8. The CDR3 here is CASSSRLALSSYNEQFF. In DNA, the CDR3 is TGTGCCAGCAGCTCTAGACTAGCGTTGAGCTCCTACAATGAGCAGTTCTTC.

This chain joins TRBV6-1 and TRBJ2-7; tentative D call: TRBD2 (6 bases). V was clipped by 1 base and J by 5 bases, with 12 bases between them. This CDR3 is built from 14 residues. The germline CDR1 and CDR2 sequences are MNHNS and SASEGT. CDR3 amino acids: CASSEGGTRDEQYF. CDR3 sequence (DNA): TGTGCCAGCAGTGAAGGTGGGACTCGTGACGAGCAGTACTTC.

V is TRBV12-5 and J is TRBJ2-3; 8 bases are a match to TRBD2. The V and J ends lost 5 bases and 6 bases, in that order; junction bases with no gene match: 10. The V gene's germline CDR1 is LGHNT and CDR2 FRNRAP. The CDR3 runs to 15 residues. CDR3 sequence (DNA): TGTGCTAGTGGTCCCCGGGGGGGGAGGGCCGATACGCAGTATTTT. This gives the protein CASGPRGGRADTQYF. Supplemented by reference TRBV12-5 and TRBJ2-3, the full variable domain reads DARVTQTPRHKVTEMGQEVTMRCQPILGHNTVFWYRQTMMQGLELLAYFRNRAPLDDSGMPKDRFSAEMPDATLATLKIQPSEPRDSAVYFCASGPRGGRADTQYFGPGTRLTVL.

Only a few counts were recorded for this clone. V gene TRBV30 combines with J gene TRBJ1-5, with 8 bases lining up with TRBD1. Germline V lookup: CDR1 GTSNPN, CDR2 SVGIG (reference sequence). V shed 5 bases and J 2 bases; nucleotides not matched to a gene: 14. This CDR3 has 17 residues. The CDR3 protein is CAWASGQGQSGNQPQHF. The CDR3 DNA reads TGTGCCTGGGCGTCCGGACAGGGTCAAAGCGGCAATCAGCCCCAGCATTTT.

V gene TRBV11-2 combines with J gene TRBJ2-2, with 13 bases identical to TRBD2. This CDR3 has 16 amino acids. The V gene's germline CDR1 is SGHAT and CDR2 FQNNGV. V trimming: 3 bases; J trimming: 5 bases; junction bases outside the gene matches: 3. The CDR3 region is CASSLGLAGLTGELFF. DNA of the CDR3: TGTGCCAGCAGCTTGGGACTAGCGGGACTGACCGGGGAGCTGTTTTTT.

The J gene is TRBJ1-5, the V gene TRBV9; D gene unclear. CDR1 and CDR2 (germline): SGDLS, YYNGEE. Deletions cut 3 bases from V and 1 base from J, with 11 bases between. The CDR3 has 15 residues. The CDR3 DNA reads as TGTGCCAGCAGCGGAGCCGCGGGGAGCAATCAGCCCCAGCATTTT. It yields the protein CASSGAAGSNQPQHF.

This clone turned up a few times. The chain uses TRBV11-3 and TRBJ2-1, with 12 bases fitting TRBD2. The V gene's germline CDR1 is SGHNT and CDR2 YENEEA. This CDR3 is 16 amino acids long. The V gene end was trimmed by 5 bases and the J gene end by 7 bases; junction bases not matched to a gene: 9. This CDR3 is CASSPRTSGIGNEQFF. CDR3 sequence (DNA): TGTGCCAGCAGCCCACGGACTAGCGGGATTGGGAATGAGCAGTTCTTC. The variable domain in full, completed from reference TRBV11-3 and TRBJ2-1, reads EAGVVQSPRYKIIEKKQPVAFWCNPISGHNTLYWYLQNLGQGPELLIRYENEEAVDDSQLPKDRFSAERLKGVDSTLKIQPAELGDSAVYLCASSPRTSGIGNEQFFGPGTRLTVL.

The J gene is TRBJ1-1, the V gene TRBV7-2; 8 nucleotides line up with TRBD1. CDR1 and CDR2 from the germline V gene are SGHTA and FQGNSA. The V and J ends lost 1 base and 1 base, in that order; junction bases with no gene match: 2. The CDR3 runs 15 residues. In DNA, the CDR3 is TGTGCCAGCAGCTTAGGGGACAGGAGGAACACTGAAGCTTTCTTT. It is translated as CASSLGDRRNTEAFF.

The rearrangement uses TRBV29-1 and TRBJ1-4; 9 nucleotides align to TRBD1. CDR3 length: 14 residues. V lost 3 bases to trimming and J lost 4 bases; unmatched junction nucleotides: 3. Germline V gene lookup returns CDR1 SQVTM and CDR2 ANQGSEA. The CDR3 DNA sequence: TGCAGCGTTGAGGGGACAGGGAGTAATGAAAAACTGTTTTTT. As protein: CSVEGTGSNEKLFF.

The chain recombines TRBV5-1 with TRBJ2-3; 8 nucleotides agree with TRBD2. The germline CDR1 and CDR2 sequences are SGHRS and YFSETQ. CDR3 length: 18 amino acids. V was pared by 6 bases and J by 0 bases, with 15 bases of the junction left unmatched. CDR3 DNA: TGCGCCAGCACCAAGGGTGGGGTAGCGGGGTTCAGCACAGATACGCAGTATTTT. Translation: CASTKGGVAGFSTDTQYF. Full variable domain (missing parts from reference TRBV5-1 and TRBJ2-3): KAGVTQTPRYLIKTRGQQVTLSCSPISGHRSVSWYQQTPGQGLQFLFEYFSETQRNKGNFPGRFSGRQFSNSRSEMNVSTLELGDSALYLCASTKGGVAGFSTDTQYFGPGTRLTVL.

V usage is TRBV30 and J usage is TRBJ2-2; TRBD1 aligns across 8 bases. The CDR3 is 13 amino acids. The V segment lost 4 bases and the J segment 6 bases; nucleotides outside the gene matches: 4. Germline-derived CDR1 and CDR2 are GTSNPN and SVGIG (reference sequence). The CDR3 spells CAWKQGDAGELFF. CDR3 bases: TGTGCCTGGAAACAGGGGGACGCCGGGGAGCTGTTTTTT.

The chain is built from TRBV2 and TRBJ2-7; TRBD2 matches at 9 bases. From germline, CDR1 is SNHLY and CDR2 FYNNEI. The CDR3 totals 14 residues. J gave up 8 bases and V 4 bases, and 9 bases lay outside the gene matches. Written as DNA, the CDR3 is TGTGCCAGCAGTGCGGGCGGGAGGGTAGTCAAGCAGTACTTC. It encodes CASSAGGRVVKQYF.

V is TRBV2 and J is TRBJ2-3, with TRBD2 as a possible D gene (5 bases). This CDR3 region has 13 residues. V lost 4 bases and J lost 4, with 9 bases in between. Germline V gene lookup returns CDR1 SNHLY and CDR2 FYNNEI. CDR3 nucleotides: TGTGCCAGCAGTGTCGGGGAAGCAGATACGCAGTATTTT. This sequence encodes CASSVGEADTQYF.

The J gene is TRBJ2-7, the V gene TRBV27, with TRBD2 matching over 9 bases. Germline assignment: CDR1 MNHEY and CDR2 SMNVEV (reference sequence). V lost 3 bases to trimming and J lost 2 bases; unmatched junction nucleotides: 5. This CDR3 spans 15 amino acids. The chain's CDR3 is CASSFGAGGTYEQYF. CDR3 DNA: TGTGCCAGCAGTTTTGGAGCGGGAGGAACCTACGAGCAGTACTTC.

The chain is built from TRBV7-9 and TRBJ2-7, with a weak D call TRBD2 (5 bases). The V end was cut by 6 bases, the J end by 5 bases, with 17 bases between. Per the germline V gene, CDR1 is SEHNR and CDR2 is FQNEAQ (reference sequence). The CDR3 contains 14 residues. This CDR3 reads CASRRSGAGHEQYF. CDR3 nucleotide sequence: TGTGCCAGCAGACGAAGCGGAGCAGGCCACGAGCAGTACTTC.

The chain recombines TRBV29-1 with TRBJ1-1; D gene uncertain. CDR3 length: 13 amino acids. Trimming removed 6 bases at V and 4 bases at J, with 15 bases between. The V gene's germline CDR1 is SQVTM and CDR2 ANQGSEA. CDR3 loop: CSVSEGTSTEAFF. In DNA, the CDR3 is TGCAGCGTCAGTGAGGGTACGAGCACTGAAGCTTTCTTT.

The chain employs TRBV7-8 and TRBJ2-5, with a possible D match to TRBD2 (5 bases). CDR1 and CDR2 (germline): SGHVS, FQNEAQ. This CDR3 has 11 residues. Trimming left V 4 bases short and J 7 bases short, with 7 bases between. The CDR3 DNA reads as TGTGCCAGCAGCTCCCGGGGGACCCAGTACTTC. Translating gives CASSSRGTQYF.

This clone was seen once. This likely comes from a read error, as the CDR3 has no conserved phenylalanine or tryptophan at its end. The identical CDR3 is also encoded by other nucleotide sequences in the sample. This chain uses TRBV25-1 with TRBJ2-3; D unresolved. Germline lookup yields CDR1 MGHDK and CDR2 SYGVNS. Between the trimmed V and J ends, which lost 5 bases and 1 base, there was a span of 4 bases. CDR3 length: 12 amino acids. The CDR3 here is CASSRGTDTQYV. In nucleotides, the CDR3 is TGTGCCAGCAGTAGGGGCACAGATACGCAGTATGTT.

V is TRBV5-1 and J is TRBJ1-2; the match to TRBD1 covers 7 bases. CDR3 length: 13 residues. Looked up from germline, CDR1 is SGHRS and CDR2 is YFSETQ. With 4 bases clipped from V and 8 bases from J, the junction kept 8 bases outside the gene matches. CDR3 region: CASSPTGVGGYTF. CDR3 nucleotide sequence: TGCGCCAGCAGCCCAACAGGGGTTGGAGGCTACACCTTC. Using reference TRBV5-1 and TRBJ1-2 for the parts outside the CDR3, the full variable domain is KAGVTQTPRYLIKTRGQQVTLSCSPISGHRSVSWYQQTPGQGLQFLFEYFSETQRNKGNFPGRFSGRQFSNSRSEMNVSTLELGDSALYLCASSPTGVGGYTFGSGTRLTVV.

The rearrangement links TRBV2 to TRBJ1-2, with a tentative D call TRBD1 (5 bases). Germline CDR1 is SNHLY and CDR2 is FYNNEI. The V end was cut by 3 bases, the J end by 8 bases, with 13 bases between. The CDR3 covers 13 residues. The CDR3 region is CASSDSVPGGYTF. The CDR3 DNA is TGTGCCAGCAGTGACAGCGTCCCAGGGGGCTACACCTTC.

This chain joins TRBV5-1 and TRBJ1-1; 7 bases map to TRBD1. The CDR3 covers 13 residues. Germline-derived CDR1 and CDR2 are SGHRS and YFSETQ. After removal of 4 bases from V and 7 bases from J, the junction contained 7 bases not matched to a gene. The CDR3 protein is CASSPDREVEAFF. The CDR3 DNA is TGCGCCAGCAGCCCCGACAGGGAGGTTGAAGCTTTCTTT.

J is TRBJ1-2 and V is TRBV4-1; D remains unclear. CDR1 and CDR2 from the germline V gene are MGHRA and YSYEKL. The CDR3 extends over 14 amino acids. Between the trimmed V and J ends, which lost 1 base and 8 bases, there was a span of 14 bases. For the CDR3, the DNA is TGCGCCAGCAGCCAAGTGGGGAGCAGTGCAGGCTACACCTTC. It encodes CASSQVGSSAGYTF.

J is TRBJ2-3 and V is TRBV6-5; possibly TRBD2 for D (5 bases). Deletions cut 4 bases from V and 2 bases from J, with 16 bases between. CDR1 and CDR2 (germline): MNHEY, SVGAGI. The CDR3 contains 16 residues. The CDR3 DNA is TGTGCCAGCAGTTCCCAACTAGGAGCCAACACAGATACGCAGTATTTT. This gives the protein CASSSQLGANTDTQYF.

The chain recombines TRBV7-8 with TRBJ2-2; TRBD2 agrees at 11 bases. Trimming at V came to 5 bases and at J to 1 base, leaving 6 bases not matched to a gene. Germline V gives CDR1 SGHVS, CDR2 FQNEAQ. There are 17 residues in the CDR3. CDR3 in amino acids: CASSDGTSGRNTGELFF. In DNA form, the CDR3 reads TGTGCCAGCAGCGACGGGACTAGCGGCCGGAACACCGGGGAGCTGTTTTTT.

In this sample, this clone turned up a few times. The chain links TRBV27 to TRBJ2-6; D may be TRBD1 (5 bases). Looked up from germline, CDR1 is MNHEY and CDR2 is SMNVEV (reference sequence). The CDR3 consists of 15 residues. Trimming shortened V by 6 bases and J by 1 base, and 10 bases separated the two germline ends. The CDR3 coding sequence is TGTGCCAGCAGAAACTCAGGGTCTGGGGCCAACGTCCTGACTTTC. Translation gives CASRNSGSGANVLTF. The whole variable domain, remainder taken from reference TRBV27 and TRBJ2-6, is EAQVTQNPRYLITVTGKKLTVTCSQNMNHEYMSWYRQDPGLGLRQIYYSMNVEVTDKGDVPEGYKVSRKEKRNFPLILESPSPNQTSLYFCASRNSGSGANVLTFGAGSRLTVL.

J is TRBJ1-1 and V is TRBV2; the match to TRBD1 covers 7 bases. In germline, CDR1 is SNHLY, CDR2 FYNNEI. Trimming took 4 bases from V and 3 from J; bases not matched to a gene: 2. The CDR3 is 13 residues long. The CDR3 DNA sequence: TGTGCCAGCAGTGCCCAGGGGGACACTGAAGCTTTCTTT. Its translation is CASSAQGDTEAFF. Complete variable domain (other parts from reference TRBV2 and TRBJ1-1): EPEVTQTPSHQVTQMGQEVILRCVPISNHLYFYWYRQILGQKVEFLVSFYNNEISEKSEIFDDQFSVERPDGSNFTLKIRSTKLEDSAMYFCASSAQGDTEAFFGQGTRLTVV.

The CDR3 is CASSLAGQGRNTEAFF. The CDR3 DNA is TGTGCCAGCAGCTTAGCGGGACAGGGTAGGAACACTGAAGCTTTCTTT. This chain links TRBV7-6 with TRBJ1-1, with TRBD1 matching 9 bases. Losses at the gene ends were 0 bases for V and 1 base for J; bases not matched to a gene: 3. This CDR3 comprises 16 residues. Germline V lookup: CDR1 SGHVS, CDR2 FNYEAQ.

This chain connects TRBV5-4 to TRBJ2-1; 7 positions agree with TRBD1. The CDR3 is 15 residues long. From germline, CDR1 is SGHNT and CDR2 YYREEE (reference sequence). The J segment lost 1 base and the V segment lost 5 bases, leaving 6 bases of the junction unmatched. CDR3 sequence (DNA): TGTGCCAGCAGAAAAGGACAGGAATCCTACAATGAGCAGTTCTTC. This gives the protein CASRKGQESYNEQFF.